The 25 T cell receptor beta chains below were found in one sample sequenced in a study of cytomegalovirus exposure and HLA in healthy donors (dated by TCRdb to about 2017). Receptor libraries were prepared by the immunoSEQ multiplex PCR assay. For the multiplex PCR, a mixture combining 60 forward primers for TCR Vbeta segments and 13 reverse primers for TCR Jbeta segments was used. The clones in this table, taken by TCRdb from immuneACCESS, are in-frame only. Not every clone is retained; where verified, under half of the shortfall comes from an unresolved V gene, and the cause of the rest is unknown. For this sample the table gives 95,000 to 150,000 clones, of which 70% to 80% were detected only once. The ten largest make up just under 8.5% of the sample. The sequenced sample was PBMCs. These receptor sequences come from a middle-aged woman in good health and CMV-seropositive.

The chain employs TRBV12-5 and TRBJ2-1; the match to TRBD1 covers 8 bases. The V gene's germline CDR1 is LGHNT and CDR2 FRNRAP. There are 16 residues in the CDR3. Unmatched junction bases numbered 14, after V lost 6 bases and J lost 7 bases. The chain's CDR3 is CASGYGQGLRGNEQFF. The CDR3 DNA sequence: TGTGCTAGTGGCTACGGACAGGGCCTCCGGGGGAATGAGCAGTTCTTC.

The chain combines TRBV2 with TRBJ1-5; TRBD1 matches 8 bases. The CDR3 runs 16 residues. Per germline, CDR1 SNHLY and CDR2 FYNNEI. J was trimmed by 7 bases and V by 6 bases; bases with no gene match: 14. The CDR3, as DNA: TGTGCCAGCAGGGTGTCGGGGCAGGGGACAGGACAGCCCCAGCATTTT. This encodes CASRVSGQGTGQPQHF.

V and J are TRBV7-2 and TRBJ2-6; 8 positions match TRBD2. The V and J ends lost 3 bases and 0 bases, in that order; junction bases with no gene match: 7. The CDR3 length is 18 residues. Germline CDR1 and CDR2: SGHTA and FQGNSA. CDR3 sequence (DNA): TGTGCCAGCAGCTTCCGAGTAGCGGGGACCTCTGGGGCCAACGTCCTGACTTTC. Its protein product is CASSFRVAGTSGANVLTF.

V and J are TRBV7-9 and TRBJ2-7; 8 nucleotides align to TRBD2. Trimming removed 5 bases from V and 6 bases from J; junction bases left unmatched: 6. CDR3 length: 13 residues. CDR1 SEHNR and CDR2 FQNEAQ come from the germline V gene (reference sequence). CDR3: CASSTFSGVEQYF. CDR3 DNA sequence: TGTGCCAGCAGCACCTTTAGCGGGGTCGAGCAGTACTTC. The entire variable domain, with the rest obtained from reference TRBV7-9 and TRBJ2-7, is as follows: DTGVSQNPRHKITKRGQNVTFRCDPISEHNRLYWYRQTLGQGPEFLTYFQNEAQLEKSRLLSDRFSAERPKGSFSTLEIQRTEQGDSAMYLCASSTFSGVEQYFGPGTRLTVT.

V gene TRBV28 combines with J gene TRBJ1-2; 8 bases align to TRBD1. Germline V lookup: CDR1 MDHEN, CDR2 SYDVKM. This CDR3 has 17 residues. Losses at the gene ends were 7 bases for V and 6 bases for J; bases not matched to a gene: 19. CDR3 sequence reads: CASTQSAGVGQGDGYTF. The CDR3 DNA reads TGTGCCAGCACTCAATCGGCCGGGGTCGGACAGGGTGATGGCTACACCTTC.

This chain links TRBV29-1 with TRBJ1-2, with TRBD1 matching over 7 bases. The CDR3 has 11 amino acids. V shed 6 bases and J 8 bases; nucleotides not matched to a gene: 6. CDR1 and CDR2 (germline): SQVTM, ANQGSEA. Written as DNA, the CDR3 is TGCAGCGTCGTCGACAGGGAAGGCTACACCTTC. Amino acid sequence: CSVVDREGYTF.

CDR3 DNA: TGTGCCAGCAGCCCCCCGGGACAGAGCTCTGGAAACACCATATATTTT. Its translation is CASSPPGQSSGNTIYF. The V gene is TRBV7-2, the J gene TRBJ1-3; 7 positions match TRBD1. The CDR3 consists of 16 residues. After removal of 5 bases from V and 0 bases from J, the junction contained 7 bases not matched to a gene. Looked up from germline, CDR1 is SGHTA and CDR2 is FQGNSA.

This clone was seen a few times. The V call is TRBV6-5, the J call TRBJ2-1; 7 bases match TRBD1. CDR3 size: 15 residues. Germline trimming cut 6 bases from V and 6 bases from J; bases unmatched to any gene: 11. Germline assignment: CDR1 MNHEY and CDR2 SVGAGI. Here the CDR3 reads CASRTNRGHSNEQFF. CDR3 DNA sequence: TGTGCCAGCAGAACCAACAGGGGCCACAGCAATGAGCAGTTCTTC.

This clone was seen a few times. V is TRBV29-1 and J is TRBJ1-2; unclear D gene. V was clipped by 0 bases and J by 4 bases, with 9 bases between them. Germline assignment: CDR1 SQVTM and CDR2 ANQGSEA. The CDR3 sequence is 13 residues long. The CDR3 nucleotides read TGCAGCGTTGAAGATCCGGTGCGCTATGGCTACACCTTC. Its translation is CSVEDPVRYGYTF.

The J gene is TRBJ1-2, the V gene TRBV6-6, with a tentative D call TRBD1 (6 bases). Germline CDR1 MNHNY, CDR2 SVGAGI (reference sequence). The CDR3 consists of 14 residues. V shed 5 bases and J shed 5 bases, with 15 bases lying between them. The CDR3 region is CASSDLDSRYGYTF. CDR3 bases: TGTGCCAGCAGTGACTTGGACAGCCGTTATGGCTACACCTTC.

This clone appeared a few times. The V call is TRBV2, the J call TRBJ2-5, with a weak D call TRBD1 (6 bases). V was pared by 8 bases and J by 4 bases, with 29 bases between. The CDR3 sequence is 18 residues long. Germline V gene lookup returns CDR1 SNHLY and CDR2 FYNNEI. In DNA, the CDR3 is TGTGCCAGCCTCAACCCCCGAGCCCTACAGGGTAGAGGAGAGACCCAGTACTTC. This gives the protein CASLNPRALQGRGETQYF.

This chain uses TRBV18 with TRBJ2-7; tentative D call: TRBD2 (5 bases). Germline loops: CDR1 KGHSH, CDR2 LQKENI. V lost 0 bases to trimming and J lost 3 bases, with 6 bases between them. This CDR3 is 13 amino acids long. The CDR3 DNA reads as TGTGCCAGCTCACCACCCAGCGGCTACGAGCAGTACTTC. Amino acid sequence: CASSPPSGYEQYF.

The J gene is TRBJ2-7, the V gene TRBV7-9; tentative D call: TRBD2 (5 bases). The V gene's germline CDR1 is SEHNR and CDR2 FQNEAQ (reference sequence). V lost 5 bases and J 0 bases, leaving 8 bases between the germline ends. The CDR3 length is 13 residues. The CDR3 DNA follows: TGTGCCAGCAGCGTTCGGGACTCCTACGAGCAGTACTTC. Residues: CASSVRDSYEQYF.

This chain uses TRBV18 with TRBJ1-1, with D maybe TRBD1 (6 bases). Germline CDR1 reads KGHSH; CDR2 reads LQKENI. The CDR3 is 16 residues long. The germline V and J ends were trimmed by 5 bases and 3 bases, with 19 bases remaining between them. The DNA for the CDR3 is TGTGCCAGCTCAAAGACTGCAGGGGAGTCGTACACTGAAGCTTTCTTT. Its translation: CASSKTAGESYTEAFF. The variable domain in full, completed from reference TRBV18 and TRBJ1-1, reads NAGVMQNPRHLVRRRGQEARLRCSPMKGHSHVYWYRQLPEEGLKFMVYLQKENIIDESGMPKERFSAEFPKEGPSILRIQQVVRGDSAAYFCASSKTAGESYTEAFFGQGTRLTVV.

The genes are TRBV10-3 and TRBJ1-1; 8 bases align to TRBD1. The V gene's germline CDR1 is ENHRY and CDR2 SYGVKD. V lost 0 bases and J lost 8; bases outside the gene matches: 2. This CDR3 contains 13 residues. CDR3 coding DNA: TGTGCCATCAGTGAGTCGGGACAGGCCGAAGCTTTCTTT. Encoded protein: CAISESGQAEAFF.

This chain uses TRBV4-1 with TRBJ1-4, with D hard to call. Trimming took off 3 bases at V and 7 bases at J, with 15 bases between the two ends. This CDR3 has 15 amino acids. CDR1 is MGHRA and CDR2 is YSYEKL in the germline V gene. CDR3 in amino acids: CASSQVPGVGEKLFF. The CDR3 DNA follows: TGCGCCAGCAGCCAGGTCCCCGGGGTGGGTGAAAAACTGTTTTTT.

Here the CDR3 DNA reads TGTGCCAGCTTATGGGCTGCTAGCACAGATACGCAGTATTTT. Its translation is CASLWAASTDTQYF. The J gene is TRBJ2-3, the V gene TRBV2; D unresolved. The V end was cut by 8 bases, the J end by 0 bases, with 12 bases between. CDR1 and CDR2 (germline): SNHLY, FYNNEI. This CDR3 comprises 14 residues. Complete variable domain (other parts from reference TRBV2 and TRBJ2-3): EPEVTQTPSHQVTQMGQEVILRCVPISNHLYFYWYRQILGQKVEFLVSFYNNEISEKSEIFDDQFSVERPDGSNFTLKIRSTKLEDSAMYFCASLWAASTDTQYFGPGTRLTVL.

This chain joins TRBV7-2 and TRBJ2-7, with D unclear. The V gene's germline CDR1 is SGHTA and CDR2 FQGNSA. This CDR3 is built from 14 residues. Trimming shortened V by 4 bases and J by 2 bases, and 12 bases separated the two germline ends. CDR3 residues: CASSSYTTTYEQYF. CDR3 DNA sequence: TGTGCCAGCAGCTCGTACACGACAACCTACGAGCAGTACTTC.

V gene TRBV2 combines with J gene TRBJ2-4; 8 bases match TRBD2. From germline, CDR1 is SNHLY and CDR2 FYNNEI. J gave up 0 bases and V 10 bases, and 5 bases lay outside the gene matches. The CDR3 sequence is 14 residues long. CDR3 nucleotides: TGTGCCACGCGGGGGGATTTAGCCAAAAACATTCAGTACTTC. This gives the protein CATRGDLAKNIQYF.

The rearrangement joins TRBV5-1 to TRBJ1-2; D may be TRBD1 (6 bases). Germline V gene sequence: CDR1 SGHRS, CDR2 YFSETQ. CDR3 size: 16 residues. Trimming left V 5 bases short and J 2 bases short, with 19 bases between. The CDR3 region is CASSFVVAGGNYGYTF. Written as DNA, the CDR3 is TGCGCCAGCAGTTTCGTCGTGGCGGGGGGCAACTATGGCTACACCTTC.

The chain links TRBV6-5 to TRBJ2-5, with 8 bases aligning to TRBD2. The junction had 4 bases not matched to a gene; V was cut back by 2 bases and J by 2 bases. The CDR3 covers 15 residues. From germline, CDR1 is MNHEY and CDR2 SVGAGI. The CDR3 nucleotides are TGTGCCAGCAGTTACGGAAGACTAGCGCAAGAGACCCAGTACTTC. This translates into CASSYGRLAQETQYF.

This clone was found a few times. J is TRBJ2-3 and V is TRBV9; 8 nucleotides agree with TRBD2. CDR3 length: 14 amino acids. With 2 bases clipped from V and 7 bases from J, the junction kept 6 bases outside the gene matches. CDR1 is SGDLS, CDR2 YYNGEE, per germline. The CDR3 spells CASSVPTGGNTQYF. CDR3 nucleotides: TGTGCCAGCAGCGTGCCCACGGGGGGGAATACGCAGTATTTT.

The DNA of the CDR3 is TGTGCCACCAGCGGGCAGGGGTTTGATGAAAAACTGTTTTTT. Amino acids: CATSGQGFDEKLFF. The chain has TRBV15 and TRBJ1-4, with D tentatively TRBD1 (6 bases). Germline V gives CDR1 LNHNV, CDR2 YYDKDF (reference sequence). The CDR3 has 14 residues. With 5 bases removed from V and 6 bases from J, the gap between germline ends came to 13 bases.

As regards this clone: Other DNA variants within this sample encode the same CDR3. The CDR3 is CASSLKGGYEQYF. In DNA form, the CDR3 reads TGTGCCAGCAGCTTAAAGGGGGGGTACGAGCAGTACTTC. The V gene is TRBV7-9, the J gene TRBJ2-7; TRBD2 might be the D (7 bases). The V gene lost 2 bases and the J gene lost 4 bases, with 9 bases spanning the gap. CDR1 SEHNR and CDR2 FQNEAQ come from the germline V gene (reference sequence). This CDR3 region has 13 residues.

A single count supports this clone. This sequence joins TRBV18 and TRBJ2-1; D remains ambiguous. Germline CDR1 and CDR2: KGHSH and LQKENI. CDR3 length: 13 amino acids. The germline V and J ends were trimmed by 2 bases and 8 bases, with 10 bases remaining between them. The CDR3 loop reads CASSPSSADEQFF. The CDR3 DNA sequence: TGTGCCAGCTCACCATCCAGTGCTGATGAGCAGTTCTTC.